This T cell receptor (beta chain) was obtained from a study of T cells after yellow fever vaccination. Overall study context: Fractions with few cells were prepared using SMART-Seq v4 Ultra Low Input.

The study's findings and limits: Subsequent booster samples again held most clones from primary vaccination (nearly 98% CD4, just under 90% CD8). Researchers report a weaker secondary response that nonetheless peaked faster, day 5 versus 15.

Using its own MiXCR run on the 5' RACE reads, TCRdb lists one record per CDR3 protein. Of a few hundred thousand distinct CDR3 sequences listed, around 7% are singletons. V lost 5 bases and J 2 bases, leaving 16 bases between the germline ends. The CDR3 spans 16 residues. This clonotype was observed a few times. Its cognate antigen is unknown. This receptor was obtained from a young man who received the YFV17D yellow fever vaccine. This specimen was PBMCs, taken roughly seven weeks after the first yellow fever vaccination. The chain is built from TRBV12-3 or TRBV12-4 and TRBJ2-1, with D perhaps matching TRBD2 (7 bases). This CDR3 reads CASSGGGDPPYNEQFF. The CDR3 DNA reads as TGTGCCAGCAGTGGAGGGGGGGATCCCCCCTACAATGAGCAGTTCTTC.